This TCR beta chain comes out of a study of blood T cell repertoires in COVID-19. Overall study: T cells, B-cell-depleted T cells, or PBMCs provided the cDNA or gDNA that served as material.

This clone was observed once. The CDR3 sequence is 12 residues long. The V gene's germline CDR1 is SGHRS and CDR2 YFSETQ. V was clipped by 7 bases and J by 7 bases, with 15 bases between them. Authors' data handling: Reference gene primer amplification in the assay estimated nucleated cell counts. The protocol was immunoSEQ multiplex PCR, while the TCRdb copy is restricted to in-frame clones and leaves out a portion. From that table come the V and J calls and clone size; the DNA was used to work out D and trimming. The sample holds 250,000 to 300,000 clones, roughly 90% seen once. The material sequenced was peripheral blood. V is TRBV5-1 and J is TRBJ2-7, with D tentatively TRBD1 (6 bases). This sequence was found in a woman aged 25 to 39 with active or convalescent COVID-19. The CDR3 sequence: CASGPGVEEQYF. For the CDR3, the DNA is TGCGCCAGCGGCCCAGGGGTTGAAGAGCAGTACTTC.